The entry below describes one T cell receptor beta chain. The antigen is undetermined. This specimen comes from a study of cytomegalovirus exposure and HLA in healthy donors. The study's findings and limits: Later analysis showed most CMV-associated TCR beta chains appearing HLA-restricted. Donor immune exposure was known only as CMV serostatus. 87-base-pair reads could not separate some V segments, including TRBV6-2 and TRBV6-3.

The study ran its PCR with 60 Vbeta and 13 Jbeta primers. Assay used: immunoSEQ multiplex PCR; TCRdb lists only in-frame clones, some missing. The repertoire consists of more than 75,000 clones, with roughly 70% occurring once and the leading ten covering roughly 9%. CDR3 size: 14 residues. J was trimmed by 9 bases and V by 7 bases; bases with no gene match: 11. CDR1 and CDR2 from the germline V gene are SGHTA and FQGNSA. The gene calls are TRBV7-2 and TRBJ1-5; the match to TRBD1 covers 8 bases. Sequencing was carried out using PBMCs. This TCR was recovered from a man aged 35-49 years in good health and CMV-seropositive. CDR3 DNA: TGTGCCAGCACCTCGACAGGGGAGTATTCGCCCCAGCATTTT. It translates to CASTSTGEYSPQHF.